The 31 T cell receptor beta chains below all came from one sample that was sequenced in a study of identical twins. In TCRdb, the 5' RACE reads were re-called with MiXCR into one record per CDR3 protein. Found here are 550,000 to 800,000 distinct CDR3 sequences, under 8.5% of them singletons; the top ten hold 1.5% to 2%. These data also featured in a second study, about yellow fever vaccine responses in identical twins.

Sequencing was carried out using PBMCs. These receptors were obtained from a woman younger than 35 in good health.

This clonotype was seen many times. This chain uses TRBV3-1 with TRBJ2-1; a weak D match, TRBD2 (6 bases). The V gene's germline CDR1 is LGHDT and CDR2 YNNKEL (reference sequence). The V end lost 1 base, the J end lost 3 bases, and 13 bases lay between the germline ends. The CDR3 is 16 residues long. CDR3: CASSQVSVAVYNEQFF. The CDR3 DNA reads TGTGCCAGCAGCCAAGTTTCGGTAGCGGTCTACAATGAGCAGTTCTTC.

The V and J genes are TRBV6-1 and TRBJ1-6; no clear D gene. The ends were cut back, 5 bases at V and 0 bases at J, with 8 bases in the middle. This CDR3 is 15 amino acids long. Per the germline V gene, CDR1 is MNHNS and CDR2 is SASEGT. The CDR3 protein is CASSPVSSYNSPLHF. CDR3 nucleotide sequence: TGTGCCAGCAGTCCGGTCAGCTCCTATAATTCACCCCTCCACTTT.

This clonotype was detected many times. The V gene is TRBV20-1, the J gene TRBJ2-2; 8 nucleotides agree with TRBD2. The CDR3 runs 13 residues. V shed 4 bases, J shed 4 bases, and the junction held 2 bases outside the gene matches. From germline, CDR1 is DFQATT and CDR2 SNEGSKA (reference sequence). The CDR3 nucleotides are TGCAGTGCTACCGGGACTAGCACCGGGGAGCTGTTTTTT. Protein product: CSATGTSTGELFF.

This clonotype was picked up many times. The chain uses TRBV7-6 and TRBJ2-7, with 7 bases lining up with TRBD1. The J segment lost 6 bases and the V segment lost 5 bases, leaving 10 bases of the junction unmatched. The germline CDR1 and CDR2 sequences are SGHVS and FNYEAQ. The CDR3 runs to 14 residues. DNA of the CDR3: TGTGCCAGCAGCCCACAGGGGACCCTCTCCGAGCAGTACTTC. Translating it yields CASSPQGTLSEQYF.

This clonotype came up many times. This rearrangement joins TRBV2 to TRBJ2-1; 13 bases match TRBD2. Germline-derived CDR1 and CDR2 are SNHLY and FYNNEI. There are 17 residues in the CDR3. J gave up 3 bases and V 2 bases, and 4 bases lay outside the gene matches. The CDR3 region is CASSESGLAGLYNEQFF. As DNA, the CDR3 is TGTGCCAGCAGTGAATCGGGACTAGCGGGACTCTACAATGAGCAGTTCTTC.

V and J are TRBV12-3 or TRBV12-4 and TRBJ2-7; possibly TRBD1 or TRBD2 for D (5 bases each). The CDR3 contains 15 residues. V was cut by 6 bases and J by 0 bases, with 15 bases left in between. The CDR3 reads CASRYRDRSSYEQYF. In DNA, the CDR3 is TGTGCCAGCAGATACCGGGACCGAAGCTCCTACGAGCAGTACTTC.

This clonotype was found many times. The chain joins TRBV2 to TRBJ1-6; TRBD1 agrees at 7 bases. The V segment lost 1 base and the J segment 9 bases; nucleotides outside the gene matches: 9. This CDR3 contains 16 residues. The germline V gene has CDR1 SNHLY and CDR2 FYNNEI. CDR3: CASSEESDRFLSPLHF. The DNA for the CDR3 is TGTGCCAGCAGTGAAGAATCGGACAGGTTTCTTTCACCCCTCCACTTT. Filled out from reference TRBV2 and TRBJ1-6, the complete variable domain reads EPEVTQTPSHQVTQMGQEVILRCVPISNHLYFYWYRQILGQKVEFLVSFYNNEISEKSEIFDDQFSVERPDGSNFTLKIRSTKLEDSAMYFCASSEESDRFLSPLHFGNGTRLTVT.

This clonotype turned up a few times. V is TRBV6-1 and J is TRBJ2-7, with 7 bases lining up with TRBD1. The CDR3 loop spans 13 amino acids. Germline V gene sequence: CDR1 MNHNS, CDR2 SASEGT. The ends lost 2 bases at V and 6 bases at J; junction bases unmatched: 4. CDR3 protein: CASSETGVGEQYF. The CDR3 DNA follows: TGTGCCAGCAGTGAAACAGGGGTCGGCGAGCAGTACTTC.

This chain connects TRBV6-2 or TRBV6-3 to TRBJ2-1, with D unresolved. The CDR3 loop spans 11 amino acids. The V end was cut by 0 bases, the J end by 12 bases, with 6 bases between. CDR1 MNHEY and CDR2 SVGEGT come from the germline V gene. The CDR3 here is CASSYSGRQFF. DNA of the CDR3: TGTGCCAGCAGTTACTCGGGAAGGCAGTTCTTC.

Many counts were recorded for this clonotype. This rearrangement joins TRBV6-5 to TRBJ2-7; 8 bases align to TRBD2. V lost 3 bases to trimming and J lost 3 bases; unmatched junction nucleotides: 7. Germline lookup yields CDR1 MNHEY and CDR2 SVGAGI. The CDR3 is 15 amino acids. CDR3 region: CASSYMTSAFYEQYF. For the CDR3, the DNA is TGTGCCAGCAGTTATATGACTAGCGCCTTCTACGAGCAGTACTTC.

In its sample, this clonotype was seen a few times. V usage is TRBV11-2 and J usage is TRBJ2-5; perhaps TRBD2 as D (7 bases). The CDR3 has 13 residues. Germline V CDR1 and CDR2: SGHAT, FQNNGV. Deletions cut 3 bases from V and 5 bases from J, with 10 bases between. In DNA, the CDR3 is TGTGCCAGCAGCTTGGGGGGGCCTGAGACCCAGTACTTC. As protein: CASSLGGPETQYF.

This clonotype has a count of ten or more. The chain has TRBV5-1 and TRBJ2-1, with 10 nucleotides matching TRBD2. From germline, CDR1 is SGHRS and CDR2 YFSETQ. This CDR3 is 15 amino acids long. Trimming cost V 2 bases and J 4 bases; bases outside gene matches: 3. CDR3 sequence (DNA): TGCGCCAGCAGCTTCGCAGCGGGAGGGTACAATGAGCAGTTCTTC. Protein sequence: CASSFAAGGYNEQFF.

V is TRBV29-1 and J is TRBJ2-3; 14 bases are a match to TRBD2. The germline CDR1 and CDR2 sequences are SQVTM and ANQGSEA. The CDR3 spans 14 residues. The junction had 3 bases not matched to a gene; V was cut back by 6 bases and J by 4 bases. CDR3 DNA: TGCAGCGTGGGACTAGCGGGGGAGGCAGATACGCAGTATTTT. This translates into CSVGLAGEADTQYF.

This clonotype was found many times. The chain couples TRBV5-5 to TRBJ2-1, with TRBD2 identical over 14 bases. CDR3 length: 14 amino acids. V lost 3 bases and J lost 10; bases outside the gene matches: 3. Germline V gene data show CDR1 as SGHKS and CDR2 as YYEKEE (reference sequence). The CDR3 protein is CASSSGLAGGEQFF. CDR3 DNA sequence: TGTGCCAGCAGCTCTGGACTAGCGGGAGGCGAGCAGTTCTTC.

This clonotype has ten or more counts. J is TRBJ2-1 and V is TRBV11-2; 9 positions agree with TRBD2. The CDR3 sequence is 18 residues long. Germline V gives CDR1 SGHAT, CDR2 FQNNGV. Trimming removed 3 bases from V and 2 bases from J; junction bases left unmatched: 11. For the CDR3, the DNA is TGTGCCAGCAGCTTGGGGGGAGAGCGGGAGGTACCCTACAATGAGCAGTTCTTC. Its translation: CASSLGGEREVPYNEQFF.

The chain combines TRBV11-2 with TRBJ2-2; 13 bases match TRBD2. Germline V gives CDR1 SGHAT, CDR2 FQNNGV. V dropped 4 bases and J dropped 2; count of bases not matched to a gene: 7. The CDR3 is 18 residues long. CDR3 amino acids: CASSYKGLAGLNTGELFF. The CDR3 nucleotides are TGTGCCAGCAGCTATAAGGGACTAGCGGGACTTAACACCGGGGAGCTGTTTTTT.

The chain is built from TRBV4-2 and TRBJ2-7; 11 bases map to TRBD2. The CDR3 contains 17 residues. V shed 2 bases and J 2 bases; nucleotides not matched to a gene: 8. Germline V gene sequence: CDR1 LGHNA, CDR2 YNFKEQ. This CDR3 is CASSQQTGTSGPYEQYF. Written as DNA, the CDR3 is TGTGCCAGCAGCCAACAAACCGGGACTAGCGGACCCTACGAGCAGTACTTC.

The table lists this clonotype with a few counts. V usage is TRBV29-1 and J usage is TRBJ2-1; D not resolved. This CDR3 is 11 amino acids long. V was cut by 5 bases and J by 7 bases, with 9 bases left in between. The germline CDR1 and CDR2 sequences are SQVTM and ANQGSEA. CDR3 region: CSVPFLNEQFF. The CDR3 DNA reads TGCAGCGTTCCTTTTTTGAATGAGCAGTTCTTC.

In this sample, this clonotype turned up many times. This chain uses TRBV12-3 or TRBV12-4 with TRBJ1-1; 8 bases are a match to TRBD1. V dropped 4 bases and J dropped 3; count of bases not matched to a gene: 7. The CDR3 spans 15 residues. The CDR3 loop reads CASSSRQGWDTEAFF. The CDR3, as DNA: TGTGCCAGCAGTTCAAGACAGGGGTGGGACACTGAAGCTTTCTTT.

A word on this clonotype: Given a much more abundant clone one base away, this may be a read error. The rearrangement uses TRBV10-3 and TRBJ2-2, with D possibly matching TRBD2 (6 bases). CDR3 length equals 13 residues. Germline CDR1 reads ENHRY; CDR2 reads SYGVKD. The CDR3 nucleotides are TGTGCCATCAGTGATATTCCGGGCGGGGAGCTGGTTTTT. Residues: CAISDIPGGELVF.

This clonotype was observed a few times. This chain uses TRBV29-1 with TRBJ2-7; 11 bases map to TRBD2. Trimming at V came to 0 bases and at J to 4 bases, leaving 5 bases not matched to a gene. The CDR3 has 15 amino acids. The germline V gene has CDR1 SQVTM and CDR2 ANQGSEA. CDR3 nucleotides: TGCAGCGTTGAAGATCTCCCTAGCGGGAGGTACGAGCAGTACTTC. Translating gives CSVEDLPSGRYEQYF.

There are many counts of this clonotype. The V call is TRBV3-1, the J call TRBJ2-2, with 10 bases that match TRBD2. The V segment lost 4 bases and the J segment 1 base; nucleotides outside the gene matches: 6. The CDR3 contains 17 residues. Germline V gives CDR1 LGHDT, CDR2 YNNKEL (reference sequence). For the CDR3, the DNA is TGTGCCAGCAGCCGCAGAACTAGCGGGAAGAACACCGGGGAGCTGTTTTTT. It specifies CASSRRTSGKNTGELFF.

This clonotype was observed a handful of times. The chain is built from TRBV5-1 and TRBJ2-2; the D is unclear. CDR1 is SGHRS, CDR2 YFSETQ, per germline. V was pared by 3 bases and J by 1 base, with 10 bases between. The CDR3 loop spans 15 amino acids. The CDR3 sequence: CASSWNTWNTGELFF. Here the CDR3 DNA reads TGCGCCAGCAGCTGGAATACCTGGAACACCGGGGAGCTGTTTTTT. Variable domain in full (rest from reference TRBV5-1 and TRBJ2-2): KAGVTQTPRYLIKTRGQQVTLSCSPISGHRSVSWYQQTPGQGLQFLFEYFSETQRNKGNFPGRFSGRQFSNSRSEMNVSTLELGDSALYLCASSWNTWNTGELFFGEGSRLTVL.

CDR3 sequence (DNA): TGCGCCAGCAGCCAGGGAGGGACAGGGACTTACGAGCAGTACGTC. Translated, it gives CASSQGGTGTYEQYV. This rearrangement joins TRBV4-1 to TRBJ2-7; 9 bases line up with TRBD1. The CDR3 runs 15 residues. The V gene's germline CDR1 is MGHRA and CDR2 YSYEKL. J gave up 4 bases and V 3 bases, and 7 bases lay outside the gene matches.

The sample holds a few counts of this clonotype. The chain employs TRBV27 and TRBJ2-1; possible D gene TRBD1, 6 bases. Germline lookup yields CDR1 MNHEY and CDR2 SMNVEV (reference sequence). V was clipped by 2 bases and J by 4 bases, with 12 bases between them. CDR3 length: 15 amino acids. The CDR3 DNA follows: TGTGCCAGCAGTTTAAGTCGGGACAAATACAATGAGCAGTTCTTC. As protein: CASSLSRDKYNEQFF.

This clonotype was recorded many times. The V gene is TRBV10-3, the J gene TRBJ2-7; the match to TRBD1 covers 8 bases. The CDR3 length is 14 residues. Germline V gene lookup returns CDR1 ENHRY and CDR2 SYGVKD. V gave up 3 bases and J gave up 6 bases; unmatched junction bases: 7. DNA of the CDR3: TGTGCCATCAGTGACGGGACAGGCGGAGGCGAGCAGTACTTC. This gives the protein CAISDGTGGGEQYF.

This clonotype occurred a few times. CDR3 protein: CSASHRTGNEKLFF. DNA of the CDR3: TGCAGTGCATCCCACAGAACGGGTAATGAAAAACTGTTTTTT. This chain links TRBV20-1 with TRBJ1-4; D gene unclear. V was cut by 6 bases and J by 4 bases, with 15 bases left in between. This CDR3 contains 14 residues. Per germline, CDR1 DFQATT and CDR2 SNEGSKA (reference sequence).

This clonotype was picked up many times. This sequence joins TRBV12-3 or TRBV12-4 and TRBJ1-5; D is unclear. The CDR3 runs to 15 residues. V was clipped by 0 bases and J by 7 bases, with 13 bases between them. In DNA, the CDR3 is TGTGCCAGCAGTTTAGCGGACTTCGGCAGACAGCCCCAGCATTTT. Amino acid sequence: CASSLADFGRQPQHF.

In this sample, this clonotype turned up a few times. This rearrangement joins TRBV2 to TRBJ2-7; 8 nucleotides align to TRBD1. The CDR3 is 15 residues long. CDR1 SNHLY and CDR2 FYNNEI come from the germline V gene. V dropped 1 base and J dropped 5; count of bases not matched to a gene: 7. The CDR3 region is CASSEDVTDRDEQYV. The CDR3, as DNA: TGTGCCAGCAGTGAAGACGTGACGGACAGGGACGAGCAGTACGTC.

This chain uses TRBV5-1 with TRBJ2-2, with D unresolved. In germline, CDR1 is SGHRS, CDR2 YFSETQ. CDR3 size: 14 residues. The ends were cut back, 0 bases at V and 4 bases at J, with 7 bases in the middle. The CDR3 DNA reads as TGCGCCAGCAGCTTGGGGCAGTCCACCGGGGAGCTGTTTTTT. This translates into CASSLGQSTGELFF.

The chain carries TRBV6-2 or TRBV6-3 and TRBJ2-7; 7 nucleotides align to TRBD2. Per germline, CDR1 MNHEY and CDR2 SVGEGT. The V gene end was trimmed by 5 bases and the J gene end by 5 bases; junction bases not matched to a gene: 12. The CDR3 has 15 amino acids. In nucleotides, the CDR3 is TGTGCCAGCAGTCCAGGGACTAAATCTGTTAACGAGCAGTACTTC. Amino acids: CASSPGTKSVNEQYF.